This is a list of T cell receptor beta chains from one sample in a study of blood T cell repertoires in COVID-19. Some clones are missing from TCRdb's copy, which holds only in-frame ones; the method was immunoSEQ multiplex PCR. This sample has roughly 250,000 clones, with about 88% found just once. Input material: PBMCs or T cells enriched from blood (not recorded which). The source of these receptors is a woman between 50 and 59 years old who had recovered from COVID-19. Each CDR3 is given with its conserved first and last residue.

v_call	j_call	cdr3_length	cdr3_aa
TRBV27	TRBJ1-5	13	CASSPNRGSPQHF
TRBV3-1/TRBV3-2	TRBJ1-2	18	CASSQGGSRQGGNYGYTF
TRBV28	TRBJ1-1	15	CASSSHTGGPAEAFF
TRBV18	TRBJ1-1	16	CASSLSEGLRGTEAFF
TRBV30	TRBJ1-5	20	CAWSTQTGTGWLGSNQPQHF
TRBV4-1	TRBJ1-2	17	CASSPTSILDGRFGYTF
TRBV10-3	TRBJ1-6	15	CAISEGRGYESPLHF
TRBV28	TRBJ1-2	15	CASTKDPGQEYRYTF
TRBV5-4	TRBJ2-3	16	CASSEDRGLSTDTQYF
TRBV2	TRBJ2-7	14	CASRKAGGWYEQYF
TRBV7-9	TRBJ2-1	15	CASSSLAGSYNEQFF
TRBV30	TRBJ1-1	11	CAWRPDTEAFF
TRBV2	TRBJ1-2	15	CASRSWGRLGRGYTF
TRBV7-8	TRBJ2-7	17	CASSPGTSGRRPHEQYF
TRBV7-2	TRBJ1-5	15	CASSFQGRGNQPQHF
TRBV2	TRBJ2-3	13	CASTPVSTDTQYF
TRBV29-1	TRBJ1-2	14	CSAAKSGSVDGYTF
TRBV18	TRBJ2-1	17	CASSPQAGGSSYNEQFF
TRBV27	TRBJ2-5	14	CASRRRTGQETQYF
TRBV19	TRBJ2-3	17	CASSTGIAGSRSDTQYF
TRBV4-3	TRBJ2-5	12	CASSHSGETQYF
TRBV7-3	TRBJ1-5	13	CASSLQGGQPQHF
TRBV7-2	TRBJ2-2	17	CASSGAGTAANTGELFF
TRBV28	TRBJ1-2	12	CASRNRARGYTF
TRBV5-1	TRBJ1-1	13	CASSSGQHTEAFF
TRBV19	TRBJ2-7	16	CASRNSPAGATYEQYF
TRBV4-2	TRBJ1-2	13	CASSQVSGDGYTF
TRBV18	TRBJ1-3	13	CASSPSFGNTIYF
TRBV9	TRBJ2-3	15	CASSVASDSTDTQYF
TRBV3-1/TRBV3-2	TRBJ2-5	10	CATGQETQYF
TRBV28	TRBJ1-5	18	CASTSGQGGSRSNQPQHF
TRBV27	TRBJ2-7	18	CASSLGSLGLAGRYEQYF
TRBV6-9	TRBJ2-7	15	CASSYLGGPAYEQYF
TRBV2	TRBJ1-6	15	CASSEASGGNSPLHF
TRBV6-1	TRBJ1-2	14	CASSEVELDGGYTF
TRBV30	TRBJ1-4	15	CAWSVDRWLNEKLFF
TRBV28	TRBJ1-5	16	CASSFGGNVGNQPQHF
TRBV7-2	TRBJ2-7	14	CASSRTSGPYEQYF
TRBV7-3	TRBJ2-2	16	CASSPVSGRATGELFF
TRBV6-5	TRBJ1-2	13	CASSRQGNYGYTF
TRBV30	TRBJ1-2	14	CAWSRRVEGYGYTF
TRBV24-1	TRBJ2-2	22	CATSECCWTSGPQAQLAGELFF
TRBV6-1	TRBJ1-5	14	CASSELGGYQPQHF
TRBV2	TRBJ1-5	15	CASSLDRANNQPQHF
TRBV7-9	TRBJ2-1	15	CASSSFSGLYNEQFF
TRBV10-3	TRBJ2-1	16	CASRRLAGGGYNEQFF
TRBV9	TRBJ1-6	15	CASSVRGTGDSPLHF
TRBV30	TRBJ1-1	15	CAWRRTGTGVTEAFF
TRBV30	TRBJ1-5	15	CAWSVSRTENQPQHF
TRBV5-1	TRBJ1-1	13	CASASQGNTEAFF